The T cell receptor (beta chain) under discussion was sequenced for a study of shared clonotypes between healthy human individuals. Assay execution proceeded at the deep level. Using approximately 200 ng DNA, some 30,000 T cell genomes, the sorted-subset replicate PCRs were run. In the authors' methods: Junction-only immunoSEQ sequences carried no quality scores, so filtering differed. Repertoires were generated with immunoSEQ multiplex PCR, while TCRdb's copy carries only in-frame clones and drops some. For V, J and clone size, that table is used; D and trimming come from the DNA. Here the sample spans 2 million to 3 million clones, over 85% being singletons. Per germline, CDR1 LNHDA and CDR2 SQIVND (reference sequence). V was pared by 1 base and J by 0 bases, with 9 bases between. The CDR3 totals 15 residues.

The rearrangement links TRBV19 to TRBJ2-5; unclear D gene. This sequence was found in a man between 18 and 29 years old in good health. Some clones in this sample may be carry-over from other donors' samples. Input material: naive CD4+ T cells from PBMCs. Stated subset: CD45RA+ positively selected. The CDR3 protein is CASSIGLWNQETQYF. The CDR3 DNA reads TGTGCCAGTAGTATAGGTTTGTGGAACCAAGAGACCCAGTACTTC.